The 27 T cell receptor beta chains given below trace back to one sample, sequenced in a study of technical replicates of blood from a handful of donors. Sequenced by immunoSEQ multiplex PCR; TCRdb stores in-frame clones only, minus some. The sample shows 75,000 to 95,000 clones, 95% of them seen only once. Sequenced sample: T cells isolated from PBMCs. Source of these receptors: a human donor in good health.

The V call is TRBV12-5, the J call TRBJ1-6, with a tentative D call TRBD1 (6 bases). Trimming took off 6 bases at V and 6 bases at J, with 15 bases between the two ends. Germline-derived CDR1 and CDR2 are LGHNT and FRNRAP. This CDR3 is 15 amino acids long. CDR3 DNA sequence: TGTGCTAGTGGACCGTCGGACAGCTTTAATTCACCCCTCCACTTT. This codes for CASGPSDSFNSPLHF.

As DNA, the CDR3 is TGTGCCAGCAGCGCTAGGACAGGGGGCGGGCAGCCCCAGCATTTT. Translated: CASSARTGGGQPQHF. The chain links TRBV2 to TRBJ1-5; 11 bases agree with TRBD1. Germline loops: CDR1 SNHLY, CDR2 FYNNEI. Losses at the gene ends were 6 bases for V and 7 bases for J; bases not matched to a gene: 8. This CDR3 is built from 15 residues.

The chain has TRBV19 and TRBJ1-2; possibly TRBD1 for D (5 bases). The CDR3 covers 16 residues. Trimming removed 2 bases from V and 3 bases from J, with 16 bases in between. The germline V gene encodes CDR1 LNHDA and CDR2 SQIVND (reference sequence). Here the CDR3 DNA reads TGTGCCAGTAGTATATCCTACGGGGGTTGGGACTATGGCTACACCTTC. This sequence encodes CASSISYGGWDYGYTF.

The chain links TRBV5-6 to TRBJ1-4; D uncertain. Trimming shortened V by 4 bases and J by 7 bases, and 20 bases separated the two germline ends. Germline lookup yields CDR1 SGHDT and CDR2 YYEEEE. CDR3 length: 16 amino acids. DNA of the CDR3: TGTGCCAGCAGCCCACCCGGGGTTGAGGGTACTGAAAAACTGTTTTTT. Protein sequence: CASSPPGVEGTEKLFF.

The chain employs TRBV27 and TRBJ2-1, with 7 bases aligning to TRBD1. Germline values: CDR1 MNHEY, CDR2 SMNVEV (reference sequence). CDR3 length: 13 residues. V lost 5 bases, J lost 7 bases, and 5 bases stayed unmatched. The chain's CDR3 is CASSVDRANEQFF. CDR3 DNA sequence: TGTGCCAGCAGTGTCGACAGGGCTAATGAGCAGTTCTTC.

The chain joins TRBV28 to TRBJ2-3; 9 nucleotides line up with TRBD2. There are 14 residues in the CDR3. The J segment lost 0 bases and the V segment lost 11 bases, leaving 6 bases of the junction unmatched. Germline loops: CDR1 MDHEN, CDR2 SYDVKM. In DNA form, the CDR3 reads TGTGCCTGGGCTAGCGGGGTAAGCACAGATACGCAGTATTTT. It specifies CAWASGVSTDTQYF.

The chain links TRBV5-1 to TRBJ2-1; TRBD1 matches 9 bases. Germline assignment: CDR1 SGHRS and CDR2 YFSETQ. The ends lost 4 bases at V and 7 bases at J; junction bases unmatched: 6. CDR3 length: 14 amino acids. CDR3 sequence reads: CASSPGQGLNEQFF. CDR3 nucleotides: TGCGCCAGCAGCCCAGGACAGGGGTTAAATGAGCAGTTCTTC. Together with reference TRBV5-1 and TRBJ2-1, the CDR3 gives the full variable domain: KAGVTQTPRYLIKTRGQQVTLSCSPISGHRSVSWYQQTPGQGLQFLFEYFSETQRNKGNFPGRFSGRQFSNSRSEMNVSTLELGDSALYLCASSPGQGLNEQFFGPGTRLTVL.

The chain employs TRBV5-1 and TRBJ2-7; D is perhaps TRBD1 (6 bases). Germline CDR1 reads SGHRS; CDR2 reads YFSETQ. V lost 2 bases, J lost 6 bases, and 15 bases lay in between. The CDR3 has 14 residues. The CDR3 sequence: CASSLGQSVTEQYF. The CDR3 region has the DNA TGCGCCAGCAGCTTAGGACAGTCGGTGACCGAGCAGTACTTC.

The V gene is TRBV5-6, the J gene TRBJ1-5, with 9 bases fitting TRBD1. There are 15 residues in the CDR3. The V segment lost 4 bases and the J segment 7 bases; nucleotides outside the gene matches: 9. Germline V CDR1 and CDR2: SGHDT, YYEEEE. The chain's CDR3 is CASSIGDRVRQPQHF. The CDR3 DNA reads as TGTGCCAGCAGCATCGGGGACAGGGTGAGACAGCCCCAGCATTTT.

The chain is built from TRBV15 and TRBJ2-5; TRBD1 is a possible D gene (5 bases). The CDR3 has 16 residues. CDR1 and CDR2 from the germline V gene are LNHNV and YYDKDF (reference sequence). Trimming left V 0 bases short and J 1 base short, with 12 bases between. The CDR3 bases are TGTGCCACCAGCAGAGAGCGCAGGGTAGCCCAAGAGACCCAGTACTTC. This translates into CATSRERRVAQETQYF.

This chain uses TRBV27 with TRBJ2-5, with a tentative D call TRBD2 (5 bases). CDR3 length: 14 amino acids. Germline values: CDR1 MNHEY, CDR2 SMNVEV (reference sequence). Trimming shortened V by 5 bases and J by 5 bases, and 15 bases separated the two germline ends. CDR3 region: CASSQESGWETQYF. The CDR3 DNA reads TGTGCCAGCAGTCAAGAAAGCGGTTGGGAGACCCAGTACTTC.

This rearrangement joins TRBV15 to TRBJ1-5, with D unclear. CDR1 and CDR2 from the germline V gene are LNHNV and YYDKDF (reference sequence). This CDR3 is 14 amino acids long. V was shortened by 0 bases and J by 4 bases, with 7 bases between the two germline ends. This chain's CDR3 is CATSRDRNNQPQHF. Written as DNA, the CDR3 is TGTGCCACCAGCAGAGACAGGAATAATCAGCCCCAGCATTTT.

The sample holds one count of this clone. The rearrangement links TRBV5-1 to TRBJ1-1, with 12 bases that match TRBD1. In germline, CDR1 is SGHRS, CDR2 YFSETQ. The CDR3 sequence is 14 residues long. Losses at the gene ends were 3 bases for V and 8 bases for J; bases not matched to a gene: 5. The CDR3 reads CASSWGQGASEAFF. The CDR3 nucleotides are TGCGCCAGCAGCTGGGGACAGGGGGCTTCCGAAGCTTTCTTT.

This clone was picked up one time. V usage is TRBV27 and J usage is TRBJ1-4; 7 bases match TRBD1. Germline V lookup: CDR1 MNHEY, CDR2 SMNVEV (reference sequence). This CDR3 is 13 amino acids long. J gave up 9 bases and V 3 bases, and 4 bases lay outside the gene matches. Here the CDR3 reads CASSFGRGQKLFF. CDR3 nucleotides: TGTGCCAGCAGTTTCGGGAGGGGGCAAAAACTGTTTTTT.

The chain is built from TRBV13 and TRBJ2-3; D is unresolved. The CDR3 has 14 residues. Trimming shortened V by 2 bases and J by 2 bases, and 8 bases separated the two germline ends. Germline V gene data show CDR1 as PRHDT and CDR2 as FYEKMQ (reference sequence). The CDR3 region has the DNA TGTGCCAGCAGCTTACAGTATTCCACAGATACGCAGTATTTT. This sequence encodes CASSLQYSTDTQYF.

The V and J genes are TRBV11-2 and TRBJ2-3; D perhaps matches TRBD2 (7 bases). Germline V gene data show CDR1 as SGHAT and CDR2 as FQNNGV. Trimming took 2 bases from V and 5 from J, leaving 20 bases between them. The CDR3 covers 17 residues. CDR3 residues: CASSLLRWGREQDTQYF. In DNA form, the CDR3 reads TGTGCCAGCAGCTTATTACGGTGGGGGCGGGAGCAAGATACGCAGTATTTT.

The rearrangement uses TRBV9 and TRBJ2-3, with 7 bases that match TRBD2. Germline V lookup: CDR1 SGDLS, CDR2 YYNGEE. V shed 3 bases and J 4 bases; nucleotides not matched to a gene: 2. This CDR3 is built from 13 residues. The CDR3 bases are TGTGCCAGCAGCGGGACTAGACCAGATACGCAGTATTTT. It is translated as CASSGTRPDTQYF. The full variable domain, with the rest looked up from reference TRBV9 and TRBJ2-3, is DSGVTQTPKHLITATGQRVTLRCSPRSGDLSVYWYQQSLDQGLQFLIQYYNGEERAKGNILERFSAQQFPDLHSELNLSSLELGDSALYFCASSGTRPDTQYFGPGTRLTVL.

The CDR3 is CASSLDVMTDTQYF. The DNA for the CDR3 is TGTGCCAGCAGCTTAGATGTCATGACAGATACGCAGTATTTT. The chain links TRBV7-9 to TRBJ2-3; D is unclear. The CDR3 runs 14 residues. The ends were cut back, 1 base at V and 3 bases at J, with 8 bases in the middle. The V gene's germline CDR1 is SEHNR and CDR2 FQNEAQ (reference sequence). Variable domain in full (rest from reference TRBV7-9 and TRBJ2-3): DTGVSQNPRHKITKRGQNVTFRCDPISEHNRLYWYRQTLGQGPEFLTYFQNEAQLEKSRLLSDRFSAERPKGSFSTLEIQRTEQGDSAMYLCASSLDVMTDTQYFGPGTRLTVL.

V usage is TRBV2 and J usage is TRBJ2-2; 10 bases match TRBD2. V was pared by 5 bases and J by 5 bases, with 11 bases of the junction left unmatched. The germline V gene encodes CDR1 SNHLY and CDR2 FYNNEI. The CDR3 extends over 17 amino acids. The CDR3 coding sequence is TGTGCCAGCAGTCAAATTAGCGGGGGGATTCTTACCGGGGAGCTGTTTTTT. Its protein is CASSQISGGILTGELFF. Together with reference TRBV2 and TRBJ2-2, the CDR3 gives the full variable domain: EPEVTQTPSHQVTQMGQEVILRCVPISNHLYFYWYRQILGQKVEFLVSFYNNEISEKSEIFDDQFSVERPDGSNFTLKIRSTKLEDSAMYFCASSQISGGILTGELFFGEGSRLTVL.

The CDR3, as DNA: TGTGCCAGCAGTGTGACTAGCGGGAGCTGGTACGAGCAGTACTTC. Protein product: CASSVTSGSWYEQYF. The chain has TRBV6-5 and TRBJ2-7, with 12 bases fitting TRBD2. The CDR3 spans 15 residues. Per the germline V gene, CDR1 is MNHEY and CDR2 is SVGAGI. Trimming at V came to 5 bases and at J to 4 bases, leaving 6 bases not matched to a gene.

V is TRBV2 and J is TRBJ2-1; the match to TRBD2 covers 12 bases. Losses at the gene ends were 4 bases for V and 7 bases for J; bases not matched to a gene: 8. This CDR3 comprises 16 residues. Germline CDR1 reads SNHLY; CDR2 reads FYNNEI. This CDR3 reads CASSGTTSGGVNEQFF. The CDR3 DNA is TGTGCCAGCAGTGGGACGACTAGCGGGGGAGTGAATGAGCAGTTCTTC.

The V call is TRBV29-1, the J call TRBJ1-1; the D is unclear. The CDR3 totals 12 residues. Germline loops: CDR1 SQVTM, CDR2 ANQGSEA. V shed 1 base and J shed 1 base, with 4 bases lying between them. CDR3 residues: CSVEARNTEAFF. The DNA of the CDR3 is TGCAGCGTTGAAGCCAGGAACACTGAAGCTTTCTTT.

The V call is TRBV5-4, the J call TRBJ2-7; 15 positions agree with TRBD2. Trimming removed 4 bases from V and 2 bases from J; junction bases left unmatched: 1. CDR3 length: 15 residues. Germline CDR1 SGHNT, CDR2 YYREEE (reference sequence). As DNA, the CDR3 is TGTGCCAGCAGCCGGACTAGCGGGGGGGCCTACGAGCAGTACTTC. It yields the protein CASSRTSGGAYEQYF.

The V gene is TRBV15, the J gene TRBJ1-2; D is uncertain. The CDR3 consists of 13 residues. The V end lost 8 bases, the J end lost 5 bases, and 15 bases lay between the germline ends. Germline CDR1 LNHNV, CDR2 YYDKDF (reference sequence). This CDR3 reads CATSASDGYGYTF. CDR3 sequence (DNA): TGTGCCACCTCAGCTTCAGACGGGTATGGCTACACCTTC.

The chain carries TRBV6-5 and TRBJ2-5; 7 bases are shared with TRBD1. The CDR3 runs to 15 residues. Germline loops: CDR1 MNHEY, CDR2 SVGAGI. The V segment lost 0 bases and the J segment 5 bases; nucleotides outside the gene matches: 6. CDR3 DNA: TGTGCCAGCAGTTACTCGACAGGGAAAGGGGAGACCCAGTACTTC. Protein sequence: CASSYSTGKGETQYF.

This chain connects TRBV12-5 to TRBJ1-1, with D possibly matching TRBD1 (6 bases). Germline V lookup: CDR1 LGHNT, CDR2 FRNRAP. This CDR3 region has 14 residues. Trimming stripped 6 bases from V and 2 bases from J, with 13 bases between. CDR3 in DNA: TGTGCTAGTGGCGTCCGACAGGATAACACTGAAGCTTTCTTT. Amino acid sequence: CASGVRQDNTEAFF.

This chain joins TRBV10-2 and TRBJ2-5; 9 bases map to TRBD1. The V and J ends lost 7 bases and 2 bases, in that order; junction bases with no gene match: 8. The germline V gene has CDR1 WSHSY and CDR2 SAAADI. The CDR3 loop spans 15 amino acids. CDR3 sequence (DNA): TGCGCCAGCACAGCCCGGGACAGGGCGCAAGAGACCCAGTACTTC. Its protein product is CASTARDRAQETQYF.